The source of this T cell receptor beta chain is a study of post-analysis software for immune sequencing data. Background on the study: Disease trajectories encompassed relapsing-remitting, secondary progressive and progressive-relapsing multiple sclerosis. Study outcomes and limitations: About five TRBV segments were more frequent in patients than controls; TRBV5-6, TRBV5-1 and TRBV20-1 belonged to this group. Samples from one preparation batch, clustered by F measure, grouped strongly together. Versus controls, multiple sclerosis patients showed significantly lower diversity (normalized Chao1).

The TCR beta cDNA libraries contained unique molecular identifiers. A few hundred thousand cDNA molecules were obtained from approximately 0.91 to 9.4 million T cells. TCRdb fed the PCR reads into MiXCR, producing one record per CDR3 protein. Among roughly 800,000 distinct CDR3 sequences listed, roughly 50% were seen once. The CDR3 spans 12 residues. The germline CDR1 and CDR2 sequences are LGHDT and YNNKEL (reference sequence). This clonotype came up a few times. Its cognate antigen is unknown. One end of the junction varies from germline; a read error may be responsible. The sample comprised blood. The clonotype originates from a girl under 18 with multiple sclerosis. The gene calls are TRBV3-1 and TRBJ2-5; D unclear. The CDR3 sequence is CASNQDLSEQYF. The CDR3 region has the DNA TGTGCCAGCAACCAAGACCTCTCGGAGCAGTACTTC.